This T cell receptor beta chain was identified during a study of cytomegalovirus exposure and HLA in healthy donors. Points from the study as a whole: The authors reported that TCR beta sequences could predict HLA-A and HLA-B alleles. These predictions were accurate for most subjects in the first cohort.

Both 60 Vbeta primers and 13 Jbeta primers went into the PCR. Sequencing used immunoSEQ multiplex PCR; TCRdb keeps in-frame clones, though not all of them. This table has approximately 130,000 clones, approximately 81% appearing once. Germline assignment: CDR1 SGHTA and CDR2 FQGNSA. V was shortened by 1 base and J by 5 bases, with 14 bases between the two germline ends. The CDR3 runs to 15 residues. A word on this clone: Its target is not known.

This chain links TRBV7-2 with TRBJ2-5; D may be TRBD2 (5 bases). The sequenced sample was PBMCs. The origin of this receptor is a middle-aged woman in good health and CMV-seronegative. CDR3 sequence reads: CASSLDPRAPETQYF. The CDR3 nucleotides are TGTGCCAGCAGCTTAGACCCGAGGGCCCCCGAGACCCAGTACTTC.